This T cell receptor (beta chain) is drawn from a study of radiation and T cells in renal cell carcinoma. Study overall: Nephrectomy followed 15 Gy stereotactic body radiation by 4 weeks.

Study-wide results and limits: Top tumor clonotypes rose in blood 2 weeks post-radiation, then contracted. No pretreatment tumor biopsies were available for baseline clonotypes.

CDR1 is SGHTA and CDR2 is FQGTGA in the germline V gene. The CDR3 extends over 13 amino acids. Trimming took 10 bases from V and 1 from J, leaving 13 bases between them. This clone was detected a few times. Its antigen is still unknown. The method was immunoSEQ multiplex PCR; TCRdb's version includes in-frame clones alone and lacks a portion of them. This repertoire shows 150,000 or so clones, 88% found once; its top ten account for 4.1%. The time point is: baseline pretreatment blood. The treatment here: 15 Gy SBRT to primary tumor, nephrectomy 4 weeks later. Blood was sampled at baseline, 2 weeks and 4 weeks after SBRT.

The chain employs TRBV7-3 and TRBJ1-1; D ambiguous. The TCR sequence derives from a woman between 65 and 79 years old with renal cell carcinoma. Sequences were derived from blood, sampled from a patient whose treatment included radiotherapy and nephrectomy. The CDR3 protein is CATRSQPNTEAFF. The CDR3 DNA sequence: TGTGCCACTAGGTCACAGCCGAACACTGAAGCTTTCTTT.